These 16 T cell receptor beta chains originate from one sample sequenced in a study of technical replicates of blood from a few donors. TCRdb keeps only in-frame clones here, not all; method: immunoSEQ multiplex PCR. The sample consists of tens of thousands of clones, roughly 95% of them appearing once. The sample comprised PBMCs. The receptors here all came from a human donor in good health. Some clones in this sample may be carry-over from other donors' samples.

This clone came up a few times. V is TRBV4-3 and J is TRBJ2-6; 8 bases map to TRBD1. The CDR3 totals 17 residues. Germline trimming cut 2 bases from V and 0 bases from J; bases unmatched to any gene: 3. From germline, CDR1 is LGHNA and CDR2 YSLEER. The CDR3 DNA follows: TGCGCCAGCAGCCAACAGGGGGCCAACTCTGGGGCCAACGTCCTGACTTTC. Translated, it gives CASSQQGANSGANVLTF.

The chain combines TRBV18 with TRBJ2-3, with 8 bases identical to TRBD1. CDR3 length: 14 residues. Germline CDR1 reads KGHSH; CDR2 reads LQKENI. Germline trimming cut 5 bases from V and 3 bases from J; bases unmatched to any gene: 4. The CDR3 DNA is TGTGCCAGCTCAATTACAGGGGGGACAGATACGCAGTATTTT. Translating it yields CASSITGGTDTQYF.

J is TRBJ1-6 and V is TRBV4-3; 7 bases match TRBD1. The V and J ends lost 2 bases and 4 bases, in that order; junction bases with no gene match: 14. This CDR3 is 19 amino acids long. The germline CDR1 and CDR2 sequences are LGHNA and YSLEER. CDR3 loop: CASSQLTGLILRYNSPLHF. CDR3 coding DNA: TGCGCCAGCAGCCAACTGACAGGGCTTATATTGCGATATAATTCACCCCTCCACTTT.

The V call is TRBV7-2, the J call TRBJ1-3; D not resolved. Trimming pared 4 bases from V and 1 base from J, leaving 5 bases between. Germline CDR1 SGHTA, CDR2 FQGNSA. The CDR3 consists of 13 residues. The CDR3 reads CASSSESGNTIYF. In nucleotides, the CDR3 is TGTGCCAGCAGCTCAGAATCTGGAAACACCATATATTTT.

This clone was counted once. This chain connects TRBV11-2 to TRBJ2-5; 12 bases line up with TRBD2. Per germline, CDR1 SGHAT and CDR2 FQNNGV. V was clipped by 4 bases and J by 4 bases; unmatched bases: 7. The CDR3 is 16 amino acids. CDR3 protein: CASSSNLAGGPETQYF. The CDR3 DNA sequence: TGTGCCAGCAGCTCAAACCTAGCGGGAGGGCCAGAGACCCAGTACTTC.

The CDR3 loop reads CASSSSGGYDNEQFF. CDR3 DNA: TGTGCCAGCAGCTCTAGCGGGGGGTACGACAATGAGCAGTTCTTC. The rearrangement links TRBV7-3 to TRBJ2-1, with 11 nucleotides matching TRBD2. The CDR3 covers 15 residues. The J segment lost 5 bases and the V segment lost 4 bases, leaving 4 bases of the junction unmatched. CDR1 and CDR2 from the germline V gene are SGHTA and FQGTGA.

The chain has TRBV7-8 and TRBJ2-3; the match to TRBD2 covers 13 bases. This CDR3 has 18 amino acids. V lost 5 bases, J lost 5 bases, and 13 bases stayed unmatched. Looked up from germline, CDR1 is SGHVS and CDR2 is FQNEAQ. The CDR3 is CASSLRTSGGGAGDTQYF. The CDR3 DNA is TGTGCCAGCAGCCTTCGGACTAGCGGGGGCGGAGCAGGAGATACGCAGTATTTT.

The J gene is TRBJ2-2, the V gene TRBV15, with TRBD2 as a possible D gene (5 bases). V lost 0 bases and J lost 5, with 10 bases in between. CDR1 is LNHNV, CDR2 YYDKDF, per germline (reference sequence). The CDR3 runs 15 residues. CDR3 DNA: TGTGCCACCAGCAGAGAAAGACTAAAAACCGGGGAGCTGTTTTTT. Encoded protein: CATSRERLKTGELFF.

The sample holds a few counts of this clone. The J gene is TRBJ1-1, the V gene TRBV4-1, with 9 bases identical to TRBD1. The CDR3 runs 14 residues. The junction had 8 bases not matched to a gene; V was cut back by 2 bases and J by 10 bases. Germline V gene sequence: CDR1 MGHRA, CDR2 YSYEKL. In nucleotides, the CDR3 is TGCGCCAGCAGCCAAAACCACAGGGGGCTTGGAGCTTTCTTT. This translates into CASSQNHRGLGAFF.

This rearrangement joins TRBV7-9 to TRBJ1-1; the D is unclear. The V gene lost 5 bases and the J gene lost 1 base, with 8 bases spanning the gap. Germline CDR1 reads SEHNR; CDR2 reads FQNEAQ (reference sequence). The CDR3 totals 13 residues. The CDR3, as DNA: TGTGCCAGCAGCCCTCTAGGGAACACTGAAGCTTTCTTT. Protein product: CASSPLGNTEAFF.

The chain couples TRBV15 to TRBJ1-5; 10 nucleotides agree with TRBD1. CDR3 length equals 18 residues. V dropped 1 base and J dropped 4; count of bases not matched to a gene: 10. In germline, CDR1 is LNHNV, CDR2 YYDKDF (reference sequence). The CDR3 bases are TGTGCCACCAGCAGAGGGGGACAGGGGTTAGCATGGAATCAGCCCCAGCATTTT. Its translation is CATSRGGQGLAWNQPQHF.

The chain employs TRBV7-9 and TRBJ1-4; D is perhaps TRBD1 (6 bases). The germline CDR1 and CDR2 sequences are SEHNR and FQNEAQ (reference sequence). The CDR3 has 12 residues. V lost 4 bases and J lost 8, with 8 bases in between. The DNA for the CDR3 is TGTGCCAGCAGCTCAGACAGGGAAAAACTGTTTTTT. It specifies CASSSDREKLFF.

The rearrangement joins TRBV18 to TRBJ1-1; D might be TRBD1 (5 bases). The germline V and J ends were trimmed by 2 bases and 0 bases, with 10 bases remaining between them. This CDR3 is 15 amino acids long. Germline CDR1 is KGHSH and CDR2 is LQKENI. CDR3 DNA sequence: TGTGCCAGCTCACCAACAGGTGATGTGAACACTGAAGCTTTCTTT. Translation gives CASSPTGDVNTEAFF. The full variable domain, its missing parts supplied by reference TRBV18 and TRBJ1-1, is NAGVMQNPRHLVRRRGQEARLRCSPMKGHSHVYWYRQLPEEGLKFMVYLQKENIIDESGMPKERFSAEFPKEGPSILRIQQVVRGDSAAYFCASSPTGDVNTEAFFGQGTRLTVV.

This chain's CDR3 is CASRGQGDHTQYF. Written as DNA, the CDR3 is TGTGCCAGCAGAGGACAGGGGGACCATACGCAGTATTTT. The chain joins TRBV9 to TRBJ2-3; 10 positions agree with TRBD1. This CDR3 is 13 amino acids long. Losses at the gene ends were 5 bases for V and 7 bases for J; bases not matched to a gene: 4. Germline V CDR1 and CDR2: SGDLS, YYNGEE.

The rearrangement uses TRBV19 and TRBJ1-2; TRBD1 is a possible D gene (6 bases). The CDR3 totals 12 residues. Germline lookup yields CDR1 LNHDA and CDR2 SQIVND (reference sequence). V was pared by 2 bases and J by 8 bases, with 9 bases between. CDR3 residues: CASSIQGGGYTF. The DNA for the CDR3 is TGTGCCAGTAGTATACAAGGGGGAGGCTACACCTTC.

The CDR3 bases are TGTGCCATCAGTGAGTTGCGGGATGAATCCGAGCAGTACTTC. Protein product: CAISELRDESEQYF. The gene calls are TRBV10-3 and TRBJ2-7, with D possibly matching TRBD2 (6 bases). V lost 1 base and J 6 bases, leaving 13 bases between the germline ends. The CDR3 totals 14 residues. Germline values: CDR1 ENHRY, CDR2 SYGVKD.